The sample holds many counts of the clone carrying this TCR beta chain. Its antigen is unknown. RNA served as the template for amplifying TCR beta CDR3 regions. Second-round multiplex PCR followed a first-round RT-PCR using HTBI primers. MiXCR was run by TCRdb on the multiplex PCR reads, yielding one entry per CDR3 protein. Among around 400,000 distinct CDR3 sequences, over 20% were seen once, and the ten largest hold roughly 3%. The data derive from a study of Graves' ophthalmopathy and Graves' hyperthyroidism. Study-level results: Also, most clonotypes expanded in the thyroid above 0.001 frequency appeared in blood.

This clonotype was obtained from a woman aged 18-35 years with stable Graves' hyperthyroidism. Sequencing was done on a sample of peripheral blood.

This chain's CDR3 is CASSDPGQGVIGYTF. CDR3 DNA sequence: TGTGCCAGCAGTGATCCCGGACAGGGGGTAATTGGCTACACCTTC. This chain uses TRBV25-1 with TRBJ1-2; 10 bases fit TRBD1. This CDR3 comprises 15 residues. The V gene's germline CDR1 is MGHDK and CDR2 SYGVNS. The V gene end was trimmed by 3 bases and the J gene end by 7 bases; junction bases not matched to a gene: 8.